The 9 T cell receptor beta chains listed next were all sequenced from one sample in a study of T-cell reconstitution after alpha-beta-depleted transplantation in children. A TCRbeta library incorporating unique molecular identifiers was prepared. TCRdb passed the PCR reads through MiXCR, listing each CDR3 protein once. The repertoire consists of approximately 400,000 distinct CDR3 sequences, with roughly 11% occurring once and the leading ten covering roughly 5%. The specimen comprised PBMCs from the stem cell graft donor, sampled from the stem cell graft. These receptors were taken from a human donor who donated a stem cell graft to a child with acute myeloid leukemia.

This clonotype was seen a few times. The chain couples TRBV20-1 to TRBJ1-6, with D uncertain. The CDR3 has 14 amino acids. Trimming shortened V by 2 bases and J by 2 bases, and 7 bases separated the two germline ends. CDR1 is DFQATT, CDR2 SNEGSKA, per germline (reference sequence). CDR3 sequence reads: CSARTEPYNSPLHF. The CDR3 nucleotides read TGCAGTGCTAGAACCGAACCCTATAATTCACCCCTCCACTTT.

The chain combines TRBV28 with TRBJ2-7; 16 bases align to TRBD2. Per germline, CDR1 MDHEN and CDR2 SYDVKM. The CDR3 runs to 17 residues. The V and J ends lost 4 bases and 4 bases, in that order; junction bases with no gene match: 7. CDR3 nucleotide sequence: TGTGCCAGCAGTTGGGGGACTAGCGGGAGGGCCGGATACGAGCAGTACTTC. It yields the protein CASSWGTSGRAGYEQYF.

CDR3 nucleotide sequence: TGCGCCAGCAGCCCGACCAGGGGAGAGACCCAGTACTTC. Translated: CASSPTRGETQYF. The J gene is TRBJ2-5, the V gene TRBV4-3; D may be TRBD1 (6 bases). The V gene's germline CDR1 is LGHNA and CDR2 YSLEER. The CDR3 length is 13 residues. The ends were cut back, 4 bases at V and 4 bases at J, with 10 bases in the middle.

This clonotype has a handful of counts. J is TRBJ2-5 and V is TRBV29-1; D gene ambiguous. Germline CDR1 is SQVTM and CDR2 is ANQGSEA. The CDR3 extends over 12 amino acids. Deletions cut 4 bases from V and 5 bases from J, with 11 bases between. Here the CDR3 reads CSVVVGVETQYF. CDR3 DNA: TGCAGCGTTGTGGTGGGTGTGGAGACCCAGTACTTC.

This clonotype was detected once. This may be a read error, as it is one base from a much larger clone. The V gene is TRBV24-1, the J gene TRBJ2-2; D is perhaps TRBD2 (5 bases). The CDR3 has 14 amino acids. Between the trimmed V and J ends, which lost 1 base and 4 bases, there was a span of 6 bases. Germline CDR1 is KGHDR and CDR2 is SFDVKD. The CDR3 DNA reads as TGTGCCACCAGTGATTTCCGGGGCACCGGGGAGCTGTTTTTT. Translation gives CATSDFRGTGELFF.

This clonotype was counted a few times. V usage is TRBV12-5 and J usage is TRBJ1-2; D perhaps matches TRBD1 (5 bases). CDR1 is LGHNT, CDR2 FRNRAP, per germline. V was shortened by 5 bases and J by 3 bases, with 13 bases between the two germline ends. This CDR3 is built from 14 residues. This CDR3 reads CASGAGGTYYGYTF. For the CDR3, the DNA is TGTGCTAGTGGTGCCGGAGGGACCTACTATGGCTACACCTTC.

This clonotype was detected only a few times. CDR3 bases: TGCGCCAGCAGCCAAGGCGCCTCAGATACGCAGTATTTT. Its protein product is CASSQGASDTQYF. The chain joins TRBV4-1 to TRBJ2-3; D uncertain. The CDR3 is 13 residues long. V lost 1 base and J 4 bases, leaving 6 bases between the germline ends. Looked up from germline, CDR1 is MGHRA and CDR2 is YSYEKL.

The CDR3 region is CASKQWDPAETQYF. CDR3 sequence (DNA): TGTGCCAGCAAACAATGGGACCCGGCAGAGACCCAGTACTTC. The chain employs TRBV5-8 and TRBJ2-5, with D perhaps given as TRBD1 or TRBD2 (5 bases each). Trimming removed 6 bases at V and 4 bases at J, with 16 bases between. Per the germline V gene, CDR1 is SGHTS and CDR2 is YDEGEE. This CDR3 spans 14 amino acids.

This clonotype showed up just a few times. The chain recombines TRBV12-3 or TRBV12-4 with TRBJ2-2, with TRBD2 matching 15 bases. V was pared by 6 bases and J by 4 bases, with 6 bases of the junction left unmatched. The CDR3 loop spans 17 amino acids. The CDR3 loop reads CASSAGLAGGATGELFF. CDR3 bases: TGTGCCAGCAGCGCGGGACTAGCGGGGGGTGCCACCGGGGAGCTGTTTTTT.